These 5 T cell receptor beta chains were all obtained from the same sample, sequenced in a study of shared clonotypes between healthy human individuals. Libraries were prepared by immunoSEQ multiplex PCR; TCRdb keeps only in-frame clonotypes and omits some of them. The sample includes about 79,000 clones, 50% to 70% seen only once; the top ten take roughly half. Sequenced input: memory CD8+ T cells sorted from blood. Sample subset: CD45RO+ cells pooled with CCR7-negative TemRA cells. The source is a man aged 25-45 years in good health.

The rearrangement links TRBV7-2 to TRBJ2-3; a possible D gene is TRBD2 (8 bases). Germline V CDR1 and CDR2: SGHTA, FQGNSA. Trimming left V 3 bases short and J 2 bases short, with 21 bases between. The CDR3 length is 18 residues. The CDR3 DNA reads TGTGCCAGCAGCTTCCTCAGGGGGAGCGGGGGAGACACAGATACGCAGTATTTT. Its protein product is CASSFLRGSGGDTDTQYF.

V and J are TRBV11-1 and TRBJ2-7, with D perhaps TRBD1 (5 bases). Trimming left V 5 bases short and J 3 bases short, with 14 bases between. The CDR3 has 14 amino acids. Germline CDR1 SGHAT, CDR2 FQDESV (reference sequence). The CDR3 sequence: CASSQAGNRYEQYF. CDR3 DNA: TGTGCCAGCAGCCAGGCAGGGAACCGCTACGAGCAGTACTTC.

This clone was seen a handful of times. At the DNA level, this CDR3 is encoded by other sequences in the same sample as well. The chain recombines TRBV7-2 with TRBJ2-1; TRBD2 agrees at 9 bases. CDR1 is SGHTA and CDR2 is FQGNSA in the germline V gene. CDR3 length: 15 amino acids. V lost 3 bases to trimming and J lost 2 bases; unmatched junction nucleotides: 2. DNA of the CDR3: TGTGCCAGCAGCTTCCGGACTAGCGCCTACAATGAGCAGTTCTTC. This encodes CASSFRTSAYNEQFF.

V gene TRBV28 combines with J gene TRBJ2-3; D remains ambiguous. The germline V gene has CDR1 MDHEN and CDR2 SYDVKM. The ends were cut back, 1 base at V and 7 bases at J, with 3 bases in the middle. The CDR3 has 11 residues. The CDR3 protein is CASSLYYTQYF. The CDR3 bases are TGTGCCAGCAGTTTATACTATACGCAGTATTTT. Drawing the rest from reference TRBV28 and TRBJ2-3, the complete variable domain is DVKVTQSSRYLVKRTGEKVFLECVQDMDHENMFWYRQDPGLGLRLIYFSYDVKMKEKGDIPEGYSVSREKKERFSLILESASTNQTSMYLCASSLYYTQYFGPGTRLTVL.

The gene calls are TRBV29-1 and TRBJ2-7, with unresolved D. The germline V gene has CDR1 SQVTM and CDR2 ANQGSEA. The CDR3 has 14 amino acids. Trimming took 2 bases from V and 5 from J, leaving 16 bases between them. The CDR3 sequence is CSVELEAGYHEQYF. The CDR3 DNA is TGCAGCGTTGAACTGGAAGCAGGTTACCACGAGCAGTACTTC.